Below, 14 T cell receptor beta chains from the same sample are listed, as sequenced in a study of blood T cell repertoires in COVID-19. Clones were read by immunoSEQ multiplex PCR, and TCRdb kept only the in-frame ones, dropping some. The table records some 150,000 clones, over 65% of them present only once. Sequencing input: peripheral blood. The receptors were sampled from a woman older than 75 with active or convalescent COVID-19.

The CDR3, as DNA: TGTGCCTCAGGGACAGGGGTTACTTACGAGCAGTACTTC. Translating it yields CASGTGVTYEQYF. The V and J genes are TRBV15 and TRBJ2-7; 10 bases match TRBD1. This CDR3 spans 13 amino acids. Germline CDR1 reads LNHNV; CDR2 reads YYDKDF (reference sequence). The ends lost 11 bases at V and 4 bases at J; junction bases unmatched: 8.

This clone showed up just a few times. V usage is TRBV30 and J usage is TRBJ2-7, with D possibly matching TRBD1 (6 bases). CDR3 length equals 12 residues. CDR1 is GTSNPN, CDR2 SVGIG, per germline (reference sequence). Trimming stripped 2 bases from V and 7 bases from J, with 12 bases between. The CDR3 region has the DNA TGTGCCTGGAGTCCCACAGGGCCGGAGCAGTACTTC. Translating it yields CAWSPTGPEQYF.

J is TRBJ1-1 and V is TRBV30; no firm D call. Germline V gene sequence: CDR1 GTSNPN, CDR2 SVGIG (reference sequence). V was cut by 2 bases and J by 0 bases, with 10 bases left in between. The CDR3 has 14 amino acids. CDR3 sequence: CAWSPDGVNTEAFF. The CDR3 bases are TGTGCCTGGAGTCCGGACGGGGTGAACACTGAAGCTTTCTTT.

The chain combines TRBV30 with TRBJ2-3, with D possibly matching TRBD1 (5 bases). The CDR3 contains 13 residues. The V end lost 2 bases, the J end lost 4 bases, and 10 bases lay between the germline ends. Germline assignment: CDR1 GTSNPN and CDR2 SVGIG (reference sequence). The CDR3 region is CAWSNKGPDTQYF. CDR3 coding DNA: TGTGCCTGGAGTAATAAGGGGCCAGATACGCAGTATTTT.

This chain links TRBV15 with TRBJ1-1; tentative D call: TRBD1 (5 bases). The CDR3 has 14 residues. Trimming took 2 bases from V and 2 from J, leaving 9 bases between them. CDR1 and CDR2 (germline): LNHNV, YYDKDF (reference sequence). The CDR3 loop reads CATSRRTGNTEAFF. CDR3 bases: TGTGCCACCAGCAGAAGAACAGGAAACACTGAAGCTTTCTTT. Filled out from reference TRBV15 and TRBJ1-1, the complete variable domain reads DAMVIQNPRYQVTQFGKPVTLSCSQTLNHNVMYWYQQKSSQAPKLLFHYYDKDFNNEADTPDNFQSRRPNTSFCFLDIRSPGLGDTAMYLCATSRRTGNTEAFFGQGTRLTVV.

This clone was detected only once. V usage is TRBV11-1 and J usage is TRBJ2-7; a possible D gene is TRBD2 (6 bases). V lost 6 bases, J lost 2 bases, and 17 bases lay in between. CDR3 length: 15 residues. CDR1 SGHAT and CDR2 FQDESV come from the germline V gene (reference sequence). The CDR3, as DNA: TGTGCCAGCAGACCTACCGGGACTGAGACCTACGAGCAGTACTTC. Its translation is CASRPTGTETYEQYF.

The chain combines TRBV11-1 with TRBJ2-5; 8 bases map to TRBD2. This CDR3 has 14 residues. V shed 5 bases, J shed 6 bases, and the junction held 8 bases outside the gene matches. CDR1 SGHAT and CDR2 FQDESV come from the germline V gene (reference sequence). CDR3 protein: CASSRRGGIQTQYF. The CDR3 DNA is TGTGCCAGCAGCCGCCGGGGGGGCATTCAGACCCAGTACTTC.

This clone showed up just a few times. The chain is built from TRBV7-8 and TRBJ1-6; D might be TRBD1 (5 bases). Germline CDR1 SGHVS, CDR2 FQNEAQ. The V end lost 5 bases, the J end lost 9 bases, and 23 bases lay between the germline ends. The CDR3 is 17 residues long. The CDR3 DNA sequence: TGTGCCAGCAGCGGCCCAAGGGGTGAGCGACCGGGTTCACCCCTCCACTTT. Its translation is CASSGPRGERPGSPLHF.

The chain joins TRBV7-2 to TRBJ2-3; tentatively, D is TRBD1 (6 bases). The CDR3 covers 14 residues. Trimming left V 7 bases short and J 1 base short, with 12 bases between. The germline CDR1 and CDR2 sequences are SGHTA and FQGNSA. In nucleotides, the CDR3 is TGTGCCAGCAAGGTGGGGGCAGGCACAGATACGCAGTATTTT. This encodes CASKVGAGTDTQYF.

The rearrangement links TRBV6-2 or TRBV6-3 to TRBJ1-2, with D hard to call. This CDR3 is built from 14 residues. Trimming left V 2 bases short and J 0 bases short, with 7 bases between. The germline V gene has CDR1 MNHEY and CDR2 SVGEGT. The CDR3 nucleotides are TGTGCCAGCAGTTACAAGTCTACTAACTATGGCTACACCTTC. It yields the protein CASSYKSTNYGYTF.

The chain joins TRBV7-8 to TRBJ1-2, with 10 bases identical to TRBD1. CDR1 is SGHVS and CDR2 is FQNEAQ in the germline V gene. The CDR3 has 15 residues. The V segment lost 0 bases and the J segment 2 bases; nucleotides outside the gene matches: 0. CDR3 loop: CASSLADRGNYGYTF. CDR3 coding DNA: TGTGCCAGCAGCTTAGCGGACAGGGGGAACTATGGCTACACCTTC.

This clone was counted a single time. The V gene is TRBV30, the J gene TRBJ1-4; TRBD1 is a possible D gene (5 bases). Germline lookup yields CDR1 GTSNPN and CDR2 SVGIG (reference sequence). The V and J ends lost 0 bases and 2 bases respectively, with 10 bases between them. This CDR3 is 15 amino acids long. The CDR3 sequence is CAWSVQQGTNEKLFF. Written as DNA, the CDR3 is TGTGCCTGGAGTGTACAGCAGGGTACTAATGAAAAACTGTTTTTT.

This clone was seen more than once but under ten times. The CDR3 region has the DNA TGTGCCAGCTCACCTCGTAGGGAGCCAGCTAACTATGGCTACACCTTC. It specifies CASSPRREPANYGYTF. The rearrangement uses TRBV18 and TRBJ1-2; no clear D gene. This CDR3 region has 16 residues. Trimming cost V 3 bases and J 0 bases, with 14 bases left between them. Germline CDR1 and CDR2: KGHSH and LQKENI. The full variable domain, its missing parts supplied by reference TRBV18 and TRBJ1-2, is NAGVMQNPRHLVRRRGQEARLRCSPMKGHSHVYWYRQLPEEGLKFMVYLQKENIIDESGMPKERFSAEFPKEGPSILRIQQVVRGDSAAYFCASSPRREPANYGYTFGSGTRLTVV.

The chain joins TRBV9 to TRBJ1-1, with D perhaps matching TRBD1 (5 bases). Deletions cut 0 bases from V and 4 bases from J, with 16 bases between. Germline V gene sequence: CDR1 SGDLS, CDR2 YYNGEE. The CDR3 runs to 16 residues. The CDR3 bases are TGTGCCAGCAGCGTAGCGGCAGGGTTTGCTGGCACTGAAGCTTTCTTT. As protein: CASSVAAGFAGTEAFF.